Below, one T cell receptor (beta chain) is given with its context. Its target is unknown. The CDR3 totals 15 residues. V was cut by 6 bases and J by 0 bases, with 12 bases left in between. Germline CDR1 MNHEY, CDR2 SMNVEV (reference sequence). Data came from immunoSEQ multiplex PCR; TCRdb stores just in-frame clones and leaves some out. The table shows about 46,000 clones, with 85% to 95% occurring only once. This sample was included in a study of T cells after posttransplantation cyclophosphamide. General study results and limits: Recipient CMV seropositivity and CMV reactivation strongly tracked TRB clonality. Later post-transplant blood repertoires were often dominated by donor CD8+ memory clones.

The TCR originated in a woman between 50 and 59 years old in good health and a related stem cell transplant donor. Material: PBMCs. The chain employs TRBV27 and TRBJ2-1; possible D gene TRBD2, 5 bases. The CDR3, as DNA: TGTGCCAGCAGGGCGGAGCGGAGCTCCTACAATGAGCAGTTCTTC. It translates to CASRAERSSYNEQFF.